What follows are 10 T cell receptor beta chains derived from one specimen sequenced in a study of identical twins. TCRdb reprocessed the 5' RACE reads via MiXCR and lists one record per CDR3 protein. The profile covers roughly 350,000 distinct CDR3 sequences, with approximately 9.1% appearing a single time and roughly 9% taken by the ten largest. The sequenced material came from naive T cells sorted from blood. These receptors all stem from a woman in her forties or fifties in good health.

In its sample, this clonotype was seen a few times. DNA for the CDR3: TGTGCCAGCCGAATACAGGGATGGTATGGCTACACCTTC. This translates into CASRIQGWYGYTF. This chain joins TRBV28 and TRBJ1-2, with TRBD1 as a possible D gene (6 bases). Trimming stripped 8 bases from V and 5 bases from J, with 15 bases between. The germline gives CDR1 MDHEN, CDR2 SYDVKM. This CDR3 is built from 13 residues.

The CDR3, as DNA: TGCGCCAGCAGCTTCAGCGGGGGGAGCACAGATACGCAGTATTTT. Its translation is CASSFSGGSTDTQYF. This sequence joins TRBV5-1 and TRBJ2-3; 9 bases map to TRBD2. CDR1 and CDR2 (germline): SGHRS, YFSETQ. V gave up 2 bases and J gave up 0 bases; unmatched junction bases: 1. CDR3 length: 15 residues.

The chain recombines TRBV15 with TRBJ2-3; D may be TRBD1 (6 bases). The germline V gene encodes CDR1 LNHNV and CDR2 YYDKDF (reference sequence). Trimming pared 0 bases from V and 0 bases from J, leaving 10 bases between. The CDR3 is 16 amino acids. CDR3 sequence: CATSRDRTVSTDTQYF. In nucleotides, the CDR3 is TGTGCCACCAGCAGAGATCGGACAGTTAGCACAGATACGCAGTATTTT.

This clonotype was found many times. The V and J genes are TRBV29-1 and TRBJ2-3; D is perhaps TRBD2 (6 bases). V dropped 4 bases and J dropped 5 bases, with 10 bases sitting between them. In germline, CDR1 is SQVTM, CDR2 ANQGSEA. The CDR3 runs 12 residues. CDR3 sequence reads: CSVGRALDTQYF. CDR3 sequence (DNA): TGCAGCGTTGGGAGGGCCCTAGATACGCAGTATTTT.

This clonotype has just a few counts. The V call is TRBV6-1, the J call TRBJ2-1; 8 bases match TRBD1. Germline values: CDR1 MNHNS, CDR2 SASEGT. CDR3 size: 15 residues. Germline trimming cut 3 bases from V and 8 bases from J; bases unmatched to any gene: 9. CDR3 in amino acids: CASSEGRTGRHEQFF. DNA for the CDR3: TGTGCCAGCAGTGAGGGAAGGACAGGGAGGCATGAGCAGTTCTTC.

J is TRBJ2-5 and V is TRBV3-1; 7 nucleotides align to TRBD1. J was trimmed by 0 bases and V by 2 bases; bases with no gene match: 9. CDR1 LGHDT and CDR2 YNNKEL come from the germline V gene (reference sequence). The CDR3 length is 17 residues. CDR3 sequence reads: CASSQRSTGSYQETQYF. CDR3 nucleotides: TGTGCCAGCAGCCAAAGGTCGACAGGGTCGTACCAAGAGACCCAGTACTTC.

This chain connects TRBV3-1 to TRBJ1-4; D not resolved. Trimming removed 2 bases at V and 4 bases at J, with 8 bases between. Germline CDR1 reads LGHDT; CDR2 reads YNNKEL (reference sequence). This CDR3 spans 14 amino acids. The CDR3 region is CASSQTYRNEKLFF. CDR3 nucleotides: TGTGCCAGCAGCCAAACGTACCGTAATGAAAAACTGTTTTTT.

This clonotype was counted ten times or more. V and J are TRBV6-1 and TRBJ1-5; no clear D. CDR3 size: 15 residues. The ends were cut back, 3 bases at V and 2 bases at J, with 11 bases in the middle. Germline CDR1 and CDR2: MNHNS and SASEGT. CDR3 loop: CASSDAGFGNQPQHF. In nucleotides, the CDR3 is TGTGCCAGCAGTGATGCGGGATTTGGCAATCAGCCCCAGCATTTT.

This clonotype was counted ten times or more. The chain has TRBV10-3 and TRBJ2-2, with D unresolved. This CDR3 is built from 14 residues. Germline CDR1 ENHRY, CDR2 SYGVKD. V was cut by 2 bases and J by 6 bases, with 10 bases left in between. CDR3 nucleotide sequence: TGTGCCATCAGTGAGCCTTTTCGGTCCGGGGAGCTGTTTTTT. Protein: CAISEPFRSGELFF.

This clonotype was observed at least ten times. The chain carries TRBV29-1 and TRBJ2-7; the match to TRBD2 covers 11 bases. The germline V gene has CDR1 SQVTM and CDR2 ANQGSEA. The CDR3 loop spans 14 amino acids. V lost 7 bases, J lost 1 base, and 6 bases stayed unmatched. This CDR3 is CSDPPSGRSYEQYV. The CDR3 bases are TGCAGCGATCCCCCTAGCGGGAGGTCCTACGAGCAGTACGTC.